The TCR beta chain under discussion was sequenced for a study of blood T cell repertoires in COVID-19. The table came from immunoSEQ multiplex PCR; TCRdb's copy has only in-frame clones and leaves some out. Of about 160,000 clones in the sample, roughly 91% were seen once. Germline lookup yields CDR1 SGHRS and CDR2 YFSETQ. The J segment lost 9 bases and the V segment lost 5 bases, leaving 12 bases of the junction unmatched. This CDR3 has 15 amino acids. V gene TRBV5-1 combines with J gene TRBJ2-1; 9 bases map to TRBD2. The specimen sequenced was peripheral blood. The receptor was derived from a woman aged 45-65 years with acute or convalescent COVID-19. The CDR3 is CASSYRLAGRSEQFF. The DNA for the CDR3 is TGCGCCAGCAGTTACCGGCTAGCGGGGCGGAGTGAGCAGTTCTTC. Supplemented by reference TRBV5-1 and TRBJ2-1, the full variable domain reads KAGVTQTPRYLIKTRGQQVTLSCSPISGHRSVSWYQQTPGQGLQFLFEYFSETQRNKGNFPGRFSGRQFSNSRSEMNVSTLELGDSALYLCASSYRLAGRSEQFFGPGTRLTVL.